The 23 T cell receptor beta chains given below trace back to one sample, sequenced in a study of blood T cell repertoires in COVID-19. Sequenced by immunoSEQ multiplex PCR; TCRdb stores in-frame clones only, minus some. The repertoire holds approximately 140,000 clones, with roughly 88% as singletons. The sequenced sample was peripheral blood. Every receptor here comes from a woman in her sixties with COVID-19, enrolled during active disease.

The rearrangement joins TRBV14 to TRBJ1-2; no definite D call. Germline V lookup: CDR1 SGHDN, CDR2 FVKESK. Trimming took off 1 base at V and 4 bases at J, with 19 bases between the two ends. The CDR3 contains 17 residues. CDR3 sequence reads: CASSQGPDSGWPYGYTF. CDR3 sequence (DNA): TGTGCCAGCAGCCAAGGCCCTGATTCGGGGTGGCCCTATGGCTACACCTTC.

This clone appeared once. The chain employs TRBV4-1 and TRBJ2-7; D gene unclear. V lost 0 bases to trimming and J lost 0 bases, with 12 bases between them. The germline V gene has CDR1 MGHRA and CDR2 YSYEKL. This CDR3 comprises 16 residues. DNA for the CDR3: TGCGCCAGCAGCCAAGATCGATCGGTCTTCTCCTACGAGCAGTACTTC. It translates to CASSQDRSVFSYEQYF.

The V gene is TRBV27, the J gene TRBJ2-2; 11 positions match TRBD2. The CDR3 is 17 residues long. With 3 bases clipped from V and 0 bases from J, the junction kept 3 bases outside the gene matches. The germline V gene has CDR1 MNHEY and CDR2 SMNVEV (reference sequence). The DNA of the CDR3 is TGTGCCAGCAGTTTTGCTAGCGGGGGGCCGAACACCGGGGAGCTGTTTTTT. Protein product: CASSFASGGPNTGELFF.

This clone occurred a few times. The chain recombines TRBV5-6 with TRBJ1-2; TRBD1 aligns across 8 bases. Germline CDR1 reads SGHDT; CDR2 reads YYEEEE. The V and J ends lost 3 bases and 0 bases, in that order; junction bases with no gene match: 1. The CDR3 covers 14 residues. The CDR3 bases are TGTGCCAGCAGCTGGGGACAGGCTAACTATGGCTACACCTTC. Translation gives CASSWGQANYGYTF. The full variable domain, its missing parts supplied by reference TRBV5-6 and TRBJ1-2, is DAGVTQSPTHLIKTRGQQVTLRCSPKSGHDTVSWYQQALGQGPQFIFQYYEEEERQRGNFPDRFSGHQFPNYSSELNVNALLLGDSALYLCASSWGQANYGYTFGSGTRLTVV.

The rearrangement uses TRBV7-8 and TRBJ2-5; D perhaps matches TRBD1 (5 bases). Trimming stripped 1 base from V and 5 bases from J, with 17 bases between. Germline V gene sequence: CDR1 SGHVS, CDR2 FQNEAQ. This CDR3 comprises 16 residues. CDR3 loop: CASSLVYGQGGETQYF. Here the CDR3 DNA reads TGTGCCAGCAGCTTAGTGTACGGGCAGGGTGGGGAGACCCAGTACTTC.

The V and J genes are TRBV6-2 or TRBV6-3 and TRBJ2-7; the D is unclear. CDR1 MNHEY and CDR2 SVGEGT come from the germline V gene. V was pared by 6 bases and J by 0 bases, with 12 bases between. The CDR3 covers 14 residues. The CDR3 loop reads CASSPRGPSYEQYF. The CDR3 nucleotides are TGTGCCAGCAGCCCCCGCGGCCCCTCCTACGAGCAGTACTTC.

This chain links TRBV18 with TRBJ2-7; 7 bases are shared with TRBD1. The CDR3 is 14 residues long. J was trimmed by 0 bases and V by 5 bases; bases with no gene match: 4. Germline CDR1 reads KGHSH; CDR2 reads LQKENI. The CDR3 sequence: CASSADRVSYEQYF. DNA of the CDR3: TGTGCCAGCTCAGCAGACAGGGTCTCCTACGAGCAGTACTTC.

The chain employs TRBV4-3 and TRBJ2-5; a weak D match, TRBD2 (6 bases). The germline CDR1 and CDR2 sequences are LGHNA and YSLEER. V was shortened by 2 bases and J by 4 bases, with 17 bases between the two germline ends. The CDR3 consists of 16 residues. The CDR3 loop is CASSQNPLGGRETQYF. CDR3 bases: TGCGCCAGCAGCCAAAATCCTCTCGGGGGACGAGAGACCCAGTACTTC.

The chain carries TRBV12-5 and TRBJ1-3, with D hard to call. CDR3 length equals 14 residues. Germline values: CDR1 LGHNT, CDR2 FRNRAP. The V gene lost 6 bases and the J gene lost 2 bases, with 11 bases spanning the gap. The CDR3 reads CASGHAETGNTIYF. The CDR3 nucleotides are TGTGCTAGTGGGCACGCCGAGACTGGAAACACCATATATTTT.

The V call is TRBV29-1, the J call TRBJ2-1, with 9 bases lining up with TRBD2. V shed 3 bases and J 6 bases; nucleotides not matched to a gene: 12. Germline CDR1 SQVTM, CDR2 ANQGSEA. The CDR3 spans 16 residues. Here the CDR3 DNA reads TGCAGCGTTGAGGGGCGGGGGGGGTATTTAGGCAATGAGCAGTTCTTC. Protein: CSVEGRGGYLGNEQFF.

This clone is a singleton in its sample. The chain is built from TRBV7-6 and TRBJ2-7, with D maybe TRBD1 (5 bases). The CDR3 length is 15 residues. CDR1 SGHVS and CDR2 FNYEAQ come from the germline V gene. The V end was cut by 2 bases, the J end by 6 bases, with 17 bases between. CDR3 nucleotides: TGTGCCAGCAGCTTAAGTTGGGGCCGGTATCGCGAGCAGTACTTC. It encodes CASSLSWGRYREQYF.

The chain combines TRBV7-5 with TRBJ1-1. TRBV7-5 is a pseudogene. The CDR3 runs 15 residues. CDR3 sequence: CARSQEEGRDTEAFF. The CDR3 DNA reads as TGTGCCAGAAGCCAAGAGGAGGGCAGGGACACTGAAGCTTTCTTT.

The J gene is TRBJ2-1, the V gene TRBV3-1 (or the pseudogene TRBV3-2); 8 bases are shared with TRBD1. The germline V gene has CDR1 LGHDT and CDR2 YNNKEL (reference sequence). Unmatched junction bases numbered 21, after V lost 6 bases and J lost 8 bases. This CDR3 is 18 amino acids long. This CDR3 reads CASRPTESGTGGTHEQFF. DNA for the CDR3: TGTGCCAGCAGGCCTACGGAGTCCGGGACAGGAGGTACACATGAGCAGTTCTTC.

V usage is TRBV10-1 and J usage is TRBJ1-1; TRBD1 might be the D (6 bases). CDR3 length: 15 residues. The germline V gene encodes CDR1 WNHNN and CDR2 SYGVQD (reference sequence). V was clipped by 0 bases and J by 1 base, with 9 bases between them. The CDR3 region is CASSESAGANTEAFF. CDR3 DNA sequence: TGCGCCAGCAGTGAGTCTGCAGGGGCGAACACTGAAGCTTTCTTT.

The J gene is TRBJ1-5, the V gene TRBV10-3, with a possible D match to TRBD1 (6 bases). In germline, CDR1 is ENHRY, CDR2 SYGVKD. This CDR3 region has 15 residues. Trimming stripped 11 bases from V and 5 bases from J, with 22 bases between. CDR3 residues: CAVRDTHEHDQPQHF. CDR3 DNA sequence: TGTGCCGTCCGGGACACGCATGAACACGATCAGCCCCAGCATTTT.

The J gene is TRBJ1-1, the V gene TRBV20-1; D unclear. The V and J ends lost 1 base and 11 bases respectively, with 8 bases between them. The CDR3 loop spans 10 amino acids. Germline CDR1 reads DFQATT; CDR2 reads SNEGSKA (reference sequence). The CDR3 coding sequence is TGCAGTGCTAGAGGACTCCGGGCTTTCTTT. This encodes CSARGLRAFF.

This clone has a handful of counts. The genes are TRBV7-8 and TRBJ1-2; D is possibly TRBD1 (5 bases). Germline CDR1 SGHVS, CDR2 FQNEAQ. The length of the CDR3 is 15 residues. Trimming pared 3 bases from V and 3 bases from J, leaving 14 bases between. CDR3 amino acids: CASSFVSGSDYGYTF. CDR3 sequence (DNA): TGTGCCAGCAGCTTCGTGTCAGGGTCTGACTATGGCTACACCTTC.

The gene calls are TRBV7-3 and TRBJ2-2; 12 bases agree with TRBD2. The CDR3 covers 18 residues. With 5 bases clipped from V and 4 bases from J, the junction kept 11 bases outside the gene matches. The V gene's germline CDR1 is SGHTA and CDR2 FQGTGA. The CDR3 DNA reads TGTGCCAGCAGCGACTCCGCTCTAGCGGGGGGGCTCACCGGGGAGCTGTTTTTT. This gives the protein CASSDSALAGGLTGELFF.

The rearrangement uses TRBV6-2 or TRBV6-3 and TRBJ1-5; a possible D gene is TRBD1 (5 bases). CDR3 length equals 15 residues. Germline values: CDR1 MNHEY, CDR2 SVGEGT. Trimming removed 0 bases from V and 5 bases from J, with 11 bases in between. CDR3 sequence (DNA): TGTGCCAGCAGTTACTCAATCAGGGTCCATCAGCCCCAGCATTTT. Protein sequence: CASSYSIRVHQPQHF.

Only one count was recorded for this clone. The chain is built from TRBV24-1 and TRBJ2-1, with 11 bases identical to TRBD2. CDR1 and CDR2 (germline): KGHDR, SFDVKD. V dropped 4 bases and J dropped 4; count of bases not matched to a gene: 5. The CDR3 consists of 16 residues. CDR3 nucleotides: TGTGCCACCAGTGACTCGACTAGCGGGGCTTACAATGAGCAGTTCTTC. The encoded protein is CATSDSTSGAYNEQFF.

Here the CDR3 DNA reads TGTGCCAGCAGCGTGGCGAGGCAAGCTAGCACAGATACGCAGTATTTT. It specifies CASSVARQASTDTQYF. The chain combines TRBV9 with TRBJ2-3; no reliable D call. Germline V gene sequence: CDR1 SGDLS, CDR2 YYNGEE. V lost 2 bases and J lost 0, with 13 bases in between. The CDR3 spans 16 residues.

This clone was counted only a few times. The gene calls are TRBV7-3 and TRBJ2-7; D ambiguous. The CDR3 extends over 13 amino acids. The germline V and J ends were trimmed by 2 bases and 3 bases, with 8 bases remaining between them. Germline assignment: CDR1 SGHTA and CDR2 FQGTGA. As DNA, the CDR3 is TGTGCCAGCAGCTTATCCCGGAGCTACGAGCAGTACTTC. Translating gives CASSLSRSYEQYF.

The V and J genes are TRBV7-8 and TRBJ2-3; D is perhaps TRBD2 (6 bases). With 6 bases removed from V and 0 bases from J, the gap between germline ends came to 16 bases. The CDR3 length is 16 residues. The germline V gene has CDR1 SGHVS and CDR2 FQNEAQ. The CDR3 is CASRRGGGASTDTQYF. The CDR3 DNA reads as TGTGCCAGCAGAAGGGGAGGCGGAGCGAGCACAGATACGCAGTATTTT.